This note documents a single T cell receptor beta chain sequence. The data were taken from a study of PD-L1 blockade in urothelial cancer. TCRdb's table, derived via immunoSEQ multiplex PCR, lists solely in-frame clones and lacks some. The sample carries about 32,000 clones, around 33% recorded once. The sample in question was tumor tissue, obtained before atezolizumab (anti-PD-L1) treatment. This receptor was taken from a man aged 60 to 69 with urothelial cancer.

CDR3 nucleotide sequence: TGCGCCAGCAGCCTCATACCTGGGACAGGGGGCGTGAATGGTGAAAAACTGTTTTTT. Amino acids: CASSLIPGTGGVNGEKLFF. The chain couples TRBV5-1 to TRBJ1-4, with TRBD1 matching over 12 bases. In germline, CDR1 is SGHRS, CDR2 YFSETQ. This CDR3 is built from 19 residues. V shed 4 bases, J shed 7 bases, and the junction held 17 bases outside the gene matches.